This T cell receptor beta chain was observed in a study of OX40 agonist ivuxolimab in advanced cancers. Across the study: Patients with hepatocellular carcinoma, melanoma, renal cell or head and neck cancer made up the dose-escalation patients.

Generated by immunoSEQ multiplex PCR, the TCRdb table keeps only in-frame clones and is missing some. The table shows fewer than 45,000 clones, with over 60% occurring only once. The clonotype was recovered from an adult with an advanced solid tumor such as melanoma, head and neck, liver or kidney cancer. The source was CD4+ or CD8+ T cells sorted from blood, collected in a trial of the OX40 agonist ivuxolimab.

The CDR3 region is CASSIYKGEPQHF. CDR3 nucleotide sequence: TGTGCCAGTAGTATTTATAAGGGAGAGCCCCAGCATTTT. The chain links TRBV19 to TRBJ1-5, with unresolved D. Trimming removed 3 bases from V and 8 bases from J, with 11 bases in between. Germline CDR1 and CDR2: LNHDA and SQIVND (reference sequence). This CDR3 comprises 13 residues.